A single sample is the source of the 21 T cell receptor beta chains below, sequenced in a study of cytomegalovirus exposure and HLA in healthy donors. Amplification used 60 Vbeta primers and 13 Jbeta primers. Data came from immunoSEQ multiplex PCR; TCRdb stores just in-frame clones and leaves some out. This repertoire shows approximately 110,000 clones, 60% to 80% found once; its top ten account for 3.2%. The material sequenced was PBMCs. The receptors stem from a young man in good health and CMV-seronegative.

The V and J genes are TRBV13 and TRBJ1-1; 7 bases are a match to TRBD1. Per the germline V gene, CDR1 is PRHDT and CDR2 is FYEKMQ (reference sequence). J gave up 4 bases and V 0 bases, and 2 bases lay outside the gene matches. The CDR3 loop spans 14 amino acids. The CDR3 spells CASSLGSGGTEAFF. CDR3 coding DNA: TGTGCCAGCAGCTTAGGTTCAGGGGGCACTGAAGCTTTCTTT.

The genes are TRBV7-3 and TRBJ2-1; D unresolved. Trimming removed 5 bases at V and 0 bases at J, with 5 bases between. Germline CDR1 is SGHTA and CDR2 is FQGTGA. This CDR3 spans 13 amino acids. Written as DNA, the CDR3 is TGTGCCAGCAGCCCGAGCTCCTACAATGAGCAGTTCTTC. Residues: CASSPSSYNEQFF.

In nucleotides, the CDR3 is TGTGCCAGCAGCTTCGGCATACTAGCGGGAGGGAGCACAGATACGCAGTATTTT. Its translation is CASSFGILAGGSTDTQYF. The chain combines TRBV13 with TRBJ2-3; 13 positions agree with TRBD2. The trim removed 3 bases at V and 0 bases at J, leaving 6 bases unmatched. The CDR3 contains 18 residues. Per the germline V gene, CDR1 is PRHDT and CDR2 is FYEKMQ (reference sequence).

The rearrangement joins TRBV4-1 to TRBJ2-7, with TRBD1 as a possible D gene (6 bases). Germline assignment: CDR1 MGHRA and CDR2 YSYEKL. V was shortened by 2 bases and J by 5 bases, with 22 bases between the two germline ends. This CDR3 region has 17 residues. CDR3 DNA sequence: TGCGCCAGCAGCCAATGGCCAGATAGGAACAGGGCGAACGAGCAGTACTTC. Its translation is CASSQWPDRNRANEQYF.

The chain is built from TRBV5-1 and TRBJ2-7; 7 bases agree with TRBD2. Germline V gives CDR1 SGHRS, CDR2 YFSETQ. After removal of 3 bases from V and 6 bases from J, the junction contained 9 bases not matched to a gene. The CDR3 length is 14 residues. CDR3 nucleotides: TGCGCCAGCAGCTCCGGGACTACCCCTCTCGAGCAGTACTTC. Its translation: CASSSGTTPLEQYF.

This clone appeared a few times. The chain joins TRBV5-5 to TRBJ2-3; D is perhaps TRBD1 (5 bases). The CDR3 sequence is 15 residues long. V lost 0 bases, J lost 1 base, and 9 bases lay in between. CDR1 SGHKS and CDR2 YYEKEE come from the germline V gene (reference sequence). The CDR3 spells CASSLAGWGTDTQYF. CDR3 sequence (DNA): TGTGCCAGCAGCTTGGCAGGGTGGGGCACAGATACGCAGTATTTT.

The genes are TRBV7-2 and TRBJ2-1; D is possibly TRBD2 (5 bases). The germline CDR1 and CDR2 sequences are SGHTA and FQGNSA. The V and J ends lost 3 bases and 8 bases respectively, with 14 bases between them. The CDR3 has 14 residues. The CDR3 coding sequence is TGTGCCAGCAGCTTCAGTCTCAGCGGACATGAGCAGTTCTTC. Translating gives CASSFSLSGHEQFF.

The chain joins TRBV11-3 to TRBJ2-4; 11 bases map to TRBD2. The CDR3 is 18 amino acids. CDR1 is SGHNT and CDR2 is YENEEA in the germline V gene. J was trimmed by 1 base and V by 0 bases; bases with no gene match: 5. Here the CDR3 reads CASSLELAGVGAKNIQYF. CDR3 nucleotide sequence: TGTGCCAGCAGCTTAGAACTAGCGGGAGTCGGGGCCAAAAACATTCAGTACTTC. Full variable domain (outside the CDR3, taken from reference TRBV11-3 and TRBJ2-4): EAGVVQSPRYKIIEKKQPVAFWCNPISGHNTLYWYLQNLGQGPELLIRYENEEAVDDSQLPKDRFSAERLKGVDSTLKIQPAELGDSAVYLCASSLELAGVGAKNIQYFGAGTRLSVL.

V usage is TRBV4-2 and J usage is TRBJ1-2; the D is unclear. From germline, CDR1 is LGHNA and CDR2 YNFKEQ. V was pared by 2 bases and J by 0 bases, with 10 bases between. This CDR3 is 15 amino acids long. The DNA of the CDR3 is TGTGCCAGCAGCCAACCTACTGAGACTAACTATGGCTACACCTTC. This sequence encodes CASSQPTETNYGYTF.

The chain recombines TRBV10-3 with TRBJ1-2, with 7 bases identical to TRBD1. CDR3 length equals 15 residues. Trimming at V came to 0 bases and at J to 8 bases, leaving 9 bases not matched to a gene. CDR1 and CDR2 (germline): ENHRY, SYGVKD. The CDR3 DNA follows: TGTGCCATCAGTGAGTCTGACAGGGAAGTAAGGGGCTACACCTTC. It translates to CAISESDREVRGYTF.

This chain uses TRBV6-5 with TRBJ1-6; 7 nucleotides align to TRBD1. This CDR3 comprises 16 residues. The V gene's germline CDR1 is MNHEY and CDR2 SVGAGI. V shed 0 bases and J 2 bases; nucleotides not matched to a gene: 1. The CDR3 loop is CASSYSGQPYNSPLHF. In nucleotides, the CDR3 is TGTGCCAGCAGTTACTCGGGACAGCCCTATAATTCACCCCTCCACTTT.

This clone showed up just once. The chain links TRBV6-6 to TRBJ2-5, with a tentative D call TRBD2 (6 bases). Trimming removed 6 bases at V and 5 bases at J, with 13 bases between. Germline values: CDR1 MNHNY, CDR2 SVGAGI (reference sequence). The CDR3 is 13 amino acids. CDR3 loop: CASSPGGGETQYF. CDR3 sequence (DNA): TGTGCCAGCAGCCCCGGTGGGGGGGAGACCCAGTACTTC.

The chain is built from TRBV19 and TRBJ2-2, with TRBD2 matching 8 bases. Germline V gene sequence: CDR1 LNHDA, CDR2 SQIVND (reference sequence). The CDR3 has 14 amino acids. With 11 bases clipped from V and 5 bases from J, the junction kept 10 bases outside the gene matches. The CDR3 DNA reads TGTGCCTCCCAAGACGAGCGGGGGACCGGGGAGCTGTTTTTT. Translation gives CASQDERGTGELFF.

The chain carries TRBV30 and TRBJ2-3; 11 nucleotides agree with TRBD1. The V and J ends lost 3 bases and 6 bases, in that order; junction bases with no gene match: 8. Looked up from germline, CDR1 is GTSNPN and CDR2 is SVGIG (reference sequence). The CDR3 is 15 residues long. CDR3 residues: CAWRDGQGAWDTQYF. CDR3 DNA sequence: TGTGCCTGGAGGGATGGACAGGGGGCGTGGGATACGCAGTATTTT.

The chain combines TRBV28 with TRBJ1-3; 9 nucleotides match TRBD1. The CDR3 totals 14 residues. V dropped 5 bases and J dropped 4; count of bases not matched to a gene: 3. CDR1 is MDHEN and CDR2 is SYDVKM in the germline V gene. The CDR3 DNA reads TGTGCCAGCAGTGGGGGGACAGGGGGAAACACCATATATTTT. Protein product: CASSGGTGGNTIYF. The complete variable domain, with remaining parts taken from reference TRBV28 and TRBJ1-3, reads DVKVTQSSRYLVKRTGEKVFLECVQDMDHENMFWYRQDPGLGLRLIYFSYDVKMKEKGDIPEGYSVSREKKERFSLILESASTNQTSMYLCASSGGTGGNTIYFGEGSWLTVV.

This sequence joins TRBV5-1 and TRBJ2-1; 11 nucleotides agree with TRBD2. This CDR3 is built from 15 residues. V lost 4 bases to trimming and J lost 2 bases; unmatched junction nucleotides: 2. Per germline, CDR1 SGHRS and CDR2 YFSETQ. Here the CDR3 DNA reads TGCGCCAGCAGCGGGACTAGCGGAACCTACAATGAGCAGTTCTTC. Its translation: CASSGTSGTYNEQFF.

There are a few counts of this clone. The chain combines TRBV2 with TRBJ2-5, with 15 bases matching TRBD2. In germline, CDR1 is SNHLY, CDR2 FYNNEI. This CDR3 region has 18 residues. The V segment lost 4 bases and the J segment 7 bases; nucleotides outside the gene matches: 13. The CDR3: CASSGPGLAGGRAGTQYF. The CDR3 DNA follows: TGTGCCAGCAGTGGGCCGGGACTAGCGGGAGGCCGGGCTGGGACCCAGTACTTC. Full variable domain (missing parts from reference TRBV2 and TRBJ2-5): EPEVTQTPSHQVTQMGQEVILRCVPISNHLYFYWYRQILGQKVEFLVSFYNNEISEKSEIFDDQFSVERPDGSNFTLKIRSTKLEDSAMYFCASSGPGLAGGRAGTQYFGPGTRLLVL.

This sequence joins TRBV6-6 and TRBJ1-5, with D unclear. The CDR3 spans 15 residues. The V end was cut by 2 bases, the J end by 7 bases, with 15 bases between. Germline V gives CDR1 MNHNY, CDR2 SVGAGI (reference sequence). The CDR3 DNA sequence: TGTGCCAGCAGTTACCCGAGCGGGAACCCCCAGCCCCAGCATTTT. Translating it yields CASSYPSGNPQPQHF.

This clone was counted only a few times. The V gene is TRBV2, the J gene TRBJ2-2; TRBD1 might be the D (5 bases). V lost 1 base and J lost 4, with 16 bases in between. The V gene's germline CDR1 is SNHLY and CDR2 FYNNEI. The CDR3 sequence is 17 residues long. This CDR3 reads CASSEGGAAVGTGELFF. The CDR3 coding sequence is TGTGCCAGCAGTGAAGGTGGGGCGGCCGTGGGCACCGGGGAGCTGTTTTTT.

The table lists this clone with a count of one. This chain uses TRBV11-2 with TRBJ2-1; 9 bases line up with TRBD2. Looked up from germline, CDR1 is SGHAT and CDR2 is FQNNGV. The length of the CDR3 is 13 residues. The V segment lost 3 bases and the J segment 10 bases; nucleotides outside the gene matches: 4. DNA for the CDR3: TGTGCCAGCAGCTTGCGGGAGGGCCGCGAGCAGTTCTTC. Translating it yields CASSLREGREQFF. Looking up the rest from reference TRBV11-2 and TRBJ2-1 gives the full variable domain: EAGVAQSPRYKIIEKRQSVAFWCNPISGHATLYWYQQILGQGPKLLIQFQNNGVVDDSQLPKDRFSAERLKGVDSTLKIQPAKLEDSAVYLCASSLREGREQFFGPGTRLTVL.

The J gene is TRBJ2-3, the V gene TRBV5-1, with 10 bases lining up with TRBD2. Germline V gives CDR1 SGHRS, CDR2 YFSETQ. The CDR3 runs to 14 residues. The V and J ends lost 4 bases and 5 bases, in that order; junction bases with no gene match: 4. In DNA, the CDR3 is TGCGCCAGCAGCGGGCTAGCGGGAGTAGATACGCAGTATTTT. Translation gives CASSGLAGVDTQYF.